The 11 T cell receptor beta chains below come from one sample, sequenced in a study of T-cell memory formation after mild COVID-19. From the 5' RACE reads, TCRdb called clonotypes with MiXCR, one entry per CDR3 protein. Seen here are fewer than 250,000 distinct CDR3 sequences, just over 15% observed once, and the top ten hold 2% to 2.5%. Sequencing was performed on PBMCs or a T cell subset sorted from them (not recorded which). The receptors stem from an adult woman who had mild COVID-19 (a few samples of this study predate the infection). Cell type and time point are not known.

This chain links TRBV7-3 with TRBJ2-2; 8 nucleotides align to TRBD1. The CDR3 extends over 15 amino acids. Germline CDR1 and CDR2: SGHTA and FQGTGA. The V gene end was trimmed by 1 base and the J gene end by 6 bases; junction bases not matched to a gene: 4. CDR3 in amino acids: CASSLSPGGAGELFF. The CDR3 DNA reads as TGTGCCAGCAGCTTAAGTCCAGGGGGCGCCGGGGAGCTGTTTTTT.

CDR3 loop: CSAPKPGQGFQPQHF. Here the CDR3 DNA reads TGCAGTGCTCCTAAGCCGGGACAAGGTTTTCAGCCCCAGCATTTT. The gene calls are TRBV20-1 and TRBJ1-5, with D tentatively TRBD1 (6 bases). The CDR3 has 15 residues. Germline values: CDR1 DFQATT, CDR2 SNEGSKA (reference sequence). Trimming pared 5 bases from V and 6 bases from J, leaving 20 bases between.

The rearrangement uses TRBV3-1 and TRBJ1-1; no definite D call. The CDR3 is made up of 12 amino acids. Trimming pared 1 base from V and 7 bases from J, leaving 7 bases between. The germline gives CDR1 LGHDT, CDR2 YNNKEL (reference sequence). CDR3 in amino acids: CASSQGGSEAFF. As DNA, the CDR3 is TGTGCCAGCAGCCAAGGCGGGAGTGAAGCTTTCTTT.

This clonotype appeared a few times. The gene calls are TRBV19 and TRBJ2-1; perhaps TRBD1 as D (5 bases). CDR3 length: 16 residues. The ends were cut back, 5 bases at V and 7 bases at J, with 21 bases in the middle. Germline loops: CDR1 LNHDA, CDR2 SQIVND (reference sequence). The CDR3: CASSGSRAYYGNEQFF. The CDR3 DNA is TGTGCCAGTAGTGGCAGCAGGGCCTATTATGGGAATGAGCAGTTCTTC.

The chain combines TRBV5-1 with TRBJ1-6; D is perhaps TRBD1 (6 bases). CDR1 SGHRS and CDR2 YFSETQ come from the germline V gene. V was trimmed by 3 bases and J by 6 bases, leaving 10 bases between them. The CDR3 is 14 amino acids. The CDR3 nucleotides read TGCGCCAGCAGCTGGGGGCAGGGTAATTCACCCCTCCACTTT. This encodes CASSWGQGNSPLHF.

This chain uses TRBV27 with TRBJ2-1; D not certain. The CDR3 spans 14 residues. Germline CDR1 and CDR2: MNHEY and SMNVEV (reference sequence). The V end was cut by 5 bases, the J end by 15 bases, with 23 bases between. CDR3 sequence reads: CASSTHSTQDLRFF. The CDR3 coding sequence is TGTGCCAGCAGTACCCACAGTACGCAGGATTTGAGGTTCTTC.

V and J are TRBV12-3 or TRBV12-4 and TRBJ2-1; tentative D call: TRBD2 (5 bases). The CDR3 is 16 amino acids. Trimming shortened V by 3 bases and J by 1 base, and 13 bases separated the two germline ends. The DNA for the CDR3 is TGTGCCAGCAGTTTCCGGACTGGCGGGTCCTACAATGAGCAGTTCTTC. As protein: CASSFRTGGSYNEQFF.

This clonotype was detected a few times. This sequence joins TRBV3-2 and TRBJ2-7; the D segment call TRBD2 is taken from the table without a DNA check. TRBV3-2 is flagged as a pseudogene. CDR3 length equals 19 residues. The DNA of the CDR3 is TGTGCCAGCAGCCCCATATCGACCGGGACTAGCGGGAGGGTCTACGAGCAGTACTTC. It specifies CASSPISTGTSGRVYEQYF.

The chain combines TRBV9 with TRBJ2-7; 8 nucleotides align to TRBD1. The CDR3 spans 15 residues. The germline V gene has CDR1 SGDLS and CDR2 YYNGEE. V dropped 2 bases and J dropped 4; count of bases not matched to a gene: 8. The CDR3 here is CASSVKGQVIYEQYF. CDR3 nucleotides: TGTGCCAGCAGCGTGAAGGGACAGGTGATTTACGAGCAGTACTTC.

This chain joins TRBV12-3 or TRBV12-4 and TRBJ2-7; D gene uncertain. Trimming removed 2 bases at V and 2 bases at J, with 10 bases between. This CDR3 is built from 14 residues. The CDR3 DNA reads as TGTGCCAGCAGTTTACGTGCCAGTACCTACGAGCAGTACTTC. It codes for CASSLRASTYEQYF.

J is TRBJ2-3 and V is TRBV25-1; D is uncertain. The V gene lost 0 bases and the J gene lost 2 bases, with 6 bases spanning the gap. The CDR3 totals 14 residues. Looked up from germline, CDR1 is MGHDK and CDR2 is SYGVNS. CDR3 sequence: CASSEYALTDTQYF. The CDR3 DNA reads TGTGCCAGCAGTGAATATGCGCTCACAGATACGCAGTATTTT.